This is a list of T cell receptor beta chains from one sample in a study of T cells after yellow fever vaccination. Each CDR3 protein is one row after TCRdb ran MiXCR on the 5' RACE reads. The data show about 300,000 distinct CDR3 sequences, with approximately 10% seen just once and around 3.1% held by the top ten. The sample was CD4+ T cells sorted from PBMCs, taken 5 days after the yellow fever booster vaccination. These receptors all stem from a man aged 18 to 29 who received the YFV17D yellow fever vaccine. Both conserved end residues are part of each CDR3. A D gene is named only where the DNA matches it firmly. A row's size may be missing; if present it is once, few, many or a size class.

j_call d_call v_call clone_size cdr3_nt cdr3_aa
TRBJ1-1 NA TRBV5-1 few TGCGCCAGCTCTCTCGGCGCCAGGAGAAAGAACACTGAAGCTTTCTTT CASSLGARRKNTEAFF
TRBJ2-2 NA TRBV5-1 NA TGCGCCAGCAGCTTGGCTTCGCCCGGTAGAACCGGGGAGCTGTTTTTT CASSLASPGRTGELFF
TRBJ1-1 NA TRBV20-1 many TGCAGTGCTAGAGATCGGGACATCAACACTGAAGCTTTCTTT CSARDRDINTEAFF
TRBJ1-5 NA TRBV12-3/TRBV12-4 NA TGTGCCAGCAGCATACAGGGTAGCCAGCCCCAGCATTTT CASSIQGSQPQHF
TRBJ1-2 NA TRBV20-1 NA TGCAGTGCTAGAGATGGCTACACCTTC CSARDGYTF
TRBJ2-5 NA TRBV5-1 NA TGCGCCAGCAGCTTGGCCCTGCAAGGAGAGACCCAGTACTTC CASSLALQGETQYF
TRBJ1-2 TRBD1 TRBV18 few TGTGCCAGCTCACCACCTGGACAGGGGGCCTATGGCTACACCTTC CASSPPGQGAYGYTF
TRBJ1-1 NA TRBV12-3/TRBV12-4 few TGTGCCAGCAGTTGGGTGACGAACACTGAAGCTTTCTTT CASSWVTNTEAFF
TRBJ2-1 NA TRBV6-5 few TGTGCCAGCAGCCCCGACGGAGGTTCCTACAATGAGCAGTTCTTC CASSPDGGSYNEQFF
TRBJ2-3 NA TRBV7-9 few TGTGCCAGCAGCTTAGCAGAAGTAGATACGCAGTATTTT CASSLAEVDTQYF
TRBJ2-1 TRBD1 TRBV20-1 NA TGCAGTGCTAGGGACAGGCCAAGCTCCTACAATGAGCAGTTCTTC CSARDRPSSYNEQFF
TRBJ1-4 TRBD1 TRBV19 few TGTGCCAGTAGCAAGCCGGGACAGTCCTCAACTAATGAAAAACTGTTTTTT CASSKPGQSSTNEKLFF
TRBJ2-2 NA TRBV24-1 few TGTGCCACCAGTGGGGACTGGTACACCGGGGAGCTGTTTTTT CATSGDWYTGELFF
TRBJ1-6 NA TRBV2 few TGTGCCAGCAGTGAGCTCGCGGGGGTGGAAAATTCACCCCTCCACTTT CASSELAGVENSPLHF
TRBJ2-1 NA TRBV12-3/TRBV12-4 few TGTGCCAGCAACCGGGGGCCCTCCTACAATGAGCAGTTCTTC CASNRGPSYNEQFF
TRBJ1-5 NA TRBV5-6 few TGTGCCAGCAGCTCCACAGGGTCGGGGAATCAGCCCCAGCATTTT CASSSTGSGNQPQHF
TRBJ2-3 TRBD2 TRBV3-1 few TGTGCCAGCAGCCATCGCGGCGGGGGGAGGGGAGATACGCAGTATTTT CASSHRGGGRGDTQYF
TRBJ2-3 NA TRBV5-5 many TGTGCCAGCACCTTACCGACGGGTGGCGCAGATACGCAGTATTTT CASTLPTGGADTQYF
TRBJ1-4 NA TRBV12-3/TRBV12-4 NA TGTGCCAGCACCAGGGACTTTCCTGAAAAACTGTTTTTT CASTRDFPEKLFF
TRBJ2-6 NA TRBV5-4 few TGTGCCAGCAGCTTGGTAGGGGTTGGGGCCAACGTCCTGACTTTC CASSLVGVGANVLTF
TRBJ2-4 TRBD1 TRBV7-9 few TGTGCCAGCAGCTTGGGGACAGGGTTAAGAGACATTCAGTACTTC CASSLGTGLRDIQYF
TRBJ2-5 TRBD2 TRBV11-2 few TGTGCCAGCAGCTTAGACGGGGGGGCCGTTGAGACCCAGTACTTC CASSLDGGAVETQYF
TRBJ2-1 NA TRBV6-2/TRBV6-3 NA TGTGCCAGCAGTTGGGGGGGCTGGTCCTCCTACAATGAGCAGTTCTTC CASSWGGWSSYNEQFF
TRBJ2-7 NA TRBV7-2 NA TGTGCCAGCAGCTTAGACGGGGACTACGAGCAGTACTTC CASSLDGDYEQYF